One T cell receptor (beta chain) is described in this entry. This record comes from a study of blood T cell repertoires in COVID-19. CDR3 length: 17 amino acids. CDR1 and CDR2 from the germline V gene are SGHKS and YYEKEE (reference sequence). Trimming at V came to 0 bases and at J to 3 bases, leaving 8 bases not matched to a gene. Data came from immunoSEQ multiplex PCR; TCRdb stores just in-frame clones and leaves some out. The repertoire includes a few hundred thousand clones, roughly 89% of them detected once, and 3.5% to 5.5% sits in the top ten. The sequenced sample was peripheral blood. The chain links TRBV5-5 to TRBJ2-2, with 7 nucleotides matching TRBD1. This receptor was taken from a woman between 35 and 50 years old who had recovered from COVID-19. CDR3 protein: CASSLARQGFYTGELFF. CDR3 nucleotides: TGTGCCAGCAGCTTGGCCCGACAGGGTTTCTACACCGGGGAGCTGTTTTTT.